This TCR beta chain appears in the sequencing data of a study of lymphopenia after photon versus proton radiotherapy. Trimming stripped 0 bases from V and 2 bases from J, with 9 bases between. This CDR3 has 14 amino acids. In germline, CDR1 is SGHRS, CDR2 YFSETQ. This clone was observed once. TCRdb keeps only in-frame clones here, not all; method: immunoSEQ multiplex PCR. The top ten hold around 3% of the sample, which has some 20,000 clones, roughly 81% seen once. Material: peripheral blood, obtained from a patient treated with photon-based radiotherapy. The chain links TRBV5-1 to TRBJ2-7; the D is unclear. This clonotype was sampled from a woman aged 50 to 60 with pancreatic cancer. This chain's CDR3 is CASSLADGPYEQYF. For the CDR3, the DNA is TGCGCCAGCAGCTTGGCGGACGGGCCCTACGAGCAGTACTTC.